A single sample gave rise to the 2 T cell receptor beta chains below, sequenced in a study of T cell clusters in autoimmune cytopenias. Each sample's input was 200 to 300 ng genomic DNA, 38,000 or so genome equivalents. One tube held mixed TRB-A and TRB-B primer pools for touch-down PCR. TCRdb reprocessed the multiplex PCR reads, keeping one entry per CDR3 protein, no DNA. The sample table includes 7,000 to 8,500 distinct CDR3 sequences. Material: peripheral blood. All receptors derive from a human donor with an autoimmune cytopenia or autoimmune hepatitis (not recorded which).

Measured by frequency, this clonotype is medium-sized (0.01 to 0.1%). The chain has TRBV29-1 and TRBJ1-1. The V gene's germline CDR1 is SQVTM and CDR2 ANQGSEA. The CDR3 has 11 residues. The CDR3 spells CSVVLNTEAFF.

The chain recombines TRBV20-1 with TRBJ2-2; TCRdb designates TRBD1, a call that cannot be tested without DNA. In germline, CDR1 is DFQATT, CDR2 SNEGSKA (reference sequence). The CDR3 runs to 14 residues. CDR3 residues: CSFPVAARPGELFF.